This TCR beta chain was identified in a study of blood T cells in healthy people across ages. Findings of the study overall: Long-lived and aged donors differed, with more naive CD4+ cells and higher diversity in the long-lived. Per million T cells, TCR beta diversity dropped roughly linearly as age increased.

The CDR3 totals 14 residues. CDR1 and CDR2 from the germline V gene are SGHRS and YFSETQ. The V and J ends lost 4 bases and 1 base, in that order; junction bases with no gene match: 2. Each donor's blood draw was approximately 10 milliliters of peripheral blood. A note on this clonotype: The antigen is not known.

PCR was performed a second time for roughly 7 to 12 cycles using a sample-barcoded 5' primer and a J-beta primer mix. TCRdb reprocessed the 5' RACE reads with MiXCR, giving one entry per CDR3 protein. Of roughly 1,300,000 distinct CDR3 sequences in the sample, approximately 59% were seen once. The TCR originated in a man aged 18 to 30 in good health. The chain combines TRBV5-1 with TRBJ2-3; 8 bases map to TRBD1. The sequenced material came from blood. Here the CDR3 DNA reads TGCGCCAGCAGCATGGGACAGGGCACAGATACGCAGTATTTT. Its translation is CASSMGQGTDTQYF.